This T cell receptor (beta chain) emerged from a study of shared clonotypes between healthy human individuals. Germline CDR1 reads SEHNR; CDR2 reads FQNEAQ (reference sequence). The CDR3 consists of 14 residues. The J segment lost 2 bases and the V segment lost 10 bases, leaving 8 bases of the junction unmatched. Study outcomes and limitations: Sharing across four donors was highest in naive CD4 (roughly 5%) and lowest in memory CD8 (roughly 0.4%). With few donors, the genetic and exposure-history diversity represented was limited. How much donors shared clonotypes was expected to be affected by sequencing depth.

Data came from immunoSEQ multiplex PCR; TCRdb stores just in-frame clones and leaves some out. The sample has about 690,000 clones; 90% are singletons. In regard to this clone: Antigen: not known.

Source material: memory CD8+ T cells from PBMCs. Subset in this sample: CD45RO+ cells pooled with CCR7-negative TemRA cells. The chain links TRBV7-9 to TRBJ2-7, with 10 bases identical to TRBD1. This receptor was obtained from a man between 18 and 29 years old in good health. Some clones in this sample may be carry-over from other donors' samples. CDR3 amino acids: CATTRDRGPYEQYF. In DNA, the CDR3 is TGTGCCACTACACGGGACAGGGGCCCCTACGAGCAGTACTTC. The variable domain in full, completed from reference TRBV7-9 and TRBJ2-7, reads DTGVSQNPRHKITKRGQNVTFRCDPISEHNRLYWYRQTLGQGPEFLTYFQNEAQLEKSRLLSDRFSAERPKGSFSTLEIQRTEQGDSAMYLCATTRDRGPYEQYFGPGTRLTVT.